This record looks at one T cell receptor beta chain sequence and its context. Its antigen remains unknown. Only patients with spare fresh-frozen tumor and over two years of follow-up were included. No glioblastoma patient carried an isocitrate dehydrogenase mutation. This sample stems from a study of glioma-infiltrating T cells after dendritic cell vaccination. Whole-study findings and limits: No direct clonality-survival link was found; a diverse polyclonal response may matter.

The CDR3 totals 16 residues. Germline V gives CDR1 SEHNR, CDR2 FQNEAQ (reference sequence). The V and J ends lost 9 bases and 1 base, in that order; junction bases with no gene match: 10. The primer mix had 60 V beta and 13 J beta primers. This table comes from immunoSEQ multiplex PCR, and its TCRdb copy is limited to in-frame clones, with some not included. The data show around 37,000 clones, around four fifths seen once. The rearrangement links TRBV7-9 to TRBJ2-3; TRBD2 agrees at 10 bases. The sequencing here drew on blood, taken before dendritic cell vaccination. This clonotype was obtained from a human donor with glioblastoma. The CDR3 DNA follows: TGTGCCAGAGGGTCTTTGCTAGCGGGGGGCACAGATACGCAGTATTTT. Protein sequence: CARGSLLAGGTDTQYF.